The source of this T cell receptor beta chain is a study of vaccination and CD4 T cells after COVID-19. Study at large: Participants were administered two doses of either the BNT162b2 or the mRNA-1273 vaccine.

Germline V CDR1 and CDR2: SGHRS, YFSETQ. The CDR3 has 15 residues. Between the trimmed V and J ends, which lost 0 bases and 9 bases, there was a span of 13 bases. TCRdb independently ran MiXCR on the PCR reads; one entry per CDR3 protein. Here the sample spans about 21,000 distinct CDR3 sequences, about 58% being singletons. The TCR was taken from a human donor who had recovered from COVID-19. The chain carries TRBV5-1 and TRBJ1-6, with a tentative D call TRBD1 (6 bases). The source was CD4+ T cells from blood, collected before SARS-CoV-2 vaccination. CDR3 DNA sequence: TGCGCCAGCAGCTTGGCCGGGACAAGTCGTTCACCCCTCCACTTT. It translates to CASSLAGTSRSPLHF.